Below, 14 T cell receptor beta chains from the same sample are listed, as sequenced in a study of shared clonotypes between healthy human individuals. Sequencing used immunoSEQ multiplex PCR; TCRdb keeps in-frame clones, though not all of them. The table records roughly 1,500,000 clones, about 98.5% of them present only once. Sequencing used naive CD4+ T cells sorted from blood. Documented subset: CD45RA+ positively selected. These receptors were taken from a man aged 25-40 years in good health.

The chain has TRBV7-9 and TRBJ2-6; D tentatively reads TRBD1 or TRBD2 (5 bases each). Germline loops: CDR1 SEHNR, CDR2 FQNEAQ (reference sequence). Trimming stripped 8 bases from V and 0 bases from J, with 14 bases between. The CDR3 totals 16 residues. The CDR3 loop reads CASSNRGTSGANVLTF. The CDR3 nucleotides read TGTGCCAGCTCTAACCGGGGCACCTCTGGGGCCAACGTCCTGACTTTC.

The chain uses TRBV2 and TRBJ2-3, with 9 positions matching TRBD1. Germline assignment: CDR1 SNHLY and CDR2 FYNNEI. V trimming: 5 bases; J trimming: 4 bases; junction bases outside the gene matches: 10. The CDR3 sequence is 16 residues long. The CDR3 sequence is CASSTTGQGYADTQYF. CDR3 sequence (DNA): TGTGCCAGCAGTACCACGGGACAGGGTTATGCAGATACGCAGTATTTT.

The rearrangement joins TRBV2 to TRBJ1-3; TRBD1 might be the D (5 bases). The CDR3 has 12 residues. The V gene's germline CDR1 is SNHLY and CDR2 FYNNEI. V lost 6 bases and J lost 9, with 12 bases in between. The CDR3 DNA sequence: TGTGCCAGCAGCAGGGACGGATTCACCATATATTTT. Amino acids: CASSRDGFTIYF.

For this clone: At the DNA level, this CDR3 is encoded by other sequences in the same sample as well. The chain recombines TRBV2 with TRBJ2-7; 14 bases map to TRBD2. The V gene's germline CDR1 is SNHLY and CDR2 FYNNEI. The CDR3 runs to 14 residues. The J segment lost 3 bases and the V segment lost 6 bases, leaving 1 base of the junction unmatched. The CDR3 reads CASSGTSGSYEQYF. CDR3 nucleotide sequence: TGTGCCAGCAGCGGGACTAGCGGGAGCTACGAGCAGTACTTC.

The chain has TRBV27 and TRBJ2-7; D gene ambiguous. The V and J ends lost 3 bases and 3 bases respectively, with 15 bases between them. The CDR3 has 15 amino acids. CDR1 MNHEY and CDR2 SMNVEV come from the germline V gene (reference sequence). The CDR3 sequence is CASSFKPGSYYEQYF. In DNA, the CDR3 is TGTGCCAGCAGTTTTAAACCGGGTTCCTACTACGAGCAGTACTTC.

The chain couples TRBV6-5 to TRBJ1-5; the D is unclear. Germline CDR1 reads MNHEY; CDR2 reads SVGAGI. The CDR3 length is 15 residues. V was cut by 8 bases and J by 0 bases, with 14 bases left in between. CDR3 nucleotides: TGTGCCAGCTCTCCCGGGCATAATAGCAATCAGCCCCAGCATTTT. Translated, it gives CASSPGHNSNQPQHF.

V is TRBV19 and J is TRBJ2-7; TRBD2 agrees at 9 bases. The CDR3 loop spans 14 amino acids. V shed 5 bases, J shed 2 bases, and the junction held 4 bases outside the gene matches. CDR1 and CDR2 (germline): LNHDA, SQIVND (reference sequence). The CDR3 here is CASSDLAGPYEQYF. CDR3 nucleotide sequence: TGTGCCAGTAGTGATCTAGCGGGGCCCTACGAGCAGTACTTC.

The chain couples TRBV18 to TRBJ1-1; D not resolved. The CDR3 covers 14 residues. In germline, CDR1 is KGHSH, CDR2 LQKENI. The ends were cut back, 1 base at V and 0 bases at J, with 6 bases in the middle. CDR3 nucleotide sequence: TGTGCCAGCTCACCACGGGCGATGAACACTGAAGCTTTCTTT. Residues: CASSPRAMNTEAFF.

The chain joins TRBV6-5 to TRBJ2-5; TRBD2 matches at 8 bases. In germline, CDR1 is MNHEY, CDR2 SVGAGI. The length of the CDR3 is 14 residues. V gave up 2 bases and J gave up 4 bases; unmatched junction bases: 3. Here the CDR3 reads CASSYQRGRETQYF. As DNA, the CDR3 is TGTGCCAGCAGTTACCAGCGGGGGAGAGAGACCCAGTACTTC.

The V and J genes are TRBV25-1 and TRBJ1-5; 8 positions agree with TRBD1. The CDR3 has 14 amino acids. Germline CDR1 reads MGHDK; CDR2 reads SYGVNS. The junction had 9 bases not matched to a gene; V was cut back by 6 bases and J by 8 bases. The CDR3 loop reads CASSVGQGNEPQHF. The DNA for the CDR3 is TGTGCCAGCAGCGTAGGACAGGGCAACGAGCCCCAGCATTTT. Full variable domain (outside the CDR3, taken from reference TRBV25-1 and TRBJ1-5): EADIYQTPRYLVIGTGKKITLECSQTMGHDKMYWYQQDPGMELHLIHYSYGVNSTEKGDLSSESTVSRIRTEHFPLTLESARPSHTSQYLCASSVGQGNEPQHFGDGTRLSIL.

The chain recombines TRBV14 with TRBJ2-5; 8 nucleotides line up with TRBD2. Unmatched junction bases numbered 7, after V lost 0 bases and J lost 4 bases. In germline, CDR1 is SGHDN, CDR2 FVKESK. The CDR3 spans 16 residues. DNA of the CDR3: TGTGCCAGCAGCCAAGAGAGCGGGAGAAGAGTAGAGACCCAGTACTTC. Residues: CASSQESGRRVETQYF.

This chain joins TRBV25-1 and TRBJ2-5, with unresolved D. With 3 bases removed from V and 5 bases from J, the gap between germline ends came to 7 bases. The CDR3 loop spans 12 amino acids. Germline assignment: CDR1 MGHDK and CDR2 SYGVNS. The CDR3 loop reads CASSDSWETQYF. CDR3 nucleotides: TGTGCCAGCAGTGATTCCTGGGAGACCCAGTACTTC.

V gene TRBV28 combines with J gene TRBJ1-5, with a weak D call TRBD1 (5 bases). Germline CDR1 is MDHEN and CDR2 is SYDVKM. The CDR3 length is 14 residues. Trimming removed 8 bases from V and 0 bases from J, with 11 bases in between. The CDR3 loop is CASFTGYSNQPQHF. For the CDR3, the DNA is TGTGCCAGCTTTACAGGATATAGCAATCAGCCCCAGCATTTT.

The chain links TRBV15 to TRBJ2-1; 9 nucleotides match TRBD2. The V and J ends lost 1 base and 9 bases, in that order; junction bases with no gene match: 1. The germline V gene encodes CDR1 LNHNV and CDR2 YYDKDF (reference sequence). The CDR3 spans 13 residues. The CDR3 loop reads CATSRGLAAEQFF. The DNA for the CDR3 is TGTGCCACCAGCAGAGGACTAGCGGCTGAGCAGTTCTTC.